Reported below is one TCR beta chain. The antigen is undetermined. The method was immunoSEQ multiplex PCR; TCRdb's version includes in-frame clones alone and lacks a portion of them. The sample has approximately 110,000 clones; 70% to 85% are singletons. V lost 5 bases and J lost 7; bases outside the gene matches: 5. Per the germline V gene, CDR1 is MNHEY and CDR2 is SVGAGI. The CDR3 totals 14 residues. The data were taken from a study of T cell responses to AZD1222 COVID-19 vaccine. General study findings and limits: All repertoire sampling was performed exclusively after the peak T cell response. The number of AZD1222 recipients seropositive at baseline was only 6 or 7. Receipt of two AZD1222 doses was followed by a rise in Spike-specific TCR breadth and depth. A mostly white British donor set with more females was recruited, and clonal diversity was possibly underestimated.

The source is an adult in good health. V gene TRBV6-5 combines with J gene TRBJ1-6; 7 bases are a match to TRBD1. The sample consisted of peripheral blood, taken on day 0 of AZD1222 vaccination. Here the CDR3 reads CASSPDRVNSPLHF. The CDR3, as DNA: TGTGCCAGCAGTCCTGACAGGGTCAATTCACCCCTCCACTTT.